This TCR beta chain was identified in a study of blood T cells in healthy people across ages. Study-wide points: Diversity of TCR beta per million T cells declined in a roughly linear way with age. In long-lived donors, naive CD4+ cell counts and diversity exceeded those of aged donors.

A second about 7 to 11 cycle PCR used barcoded and J-beta primers. Unique molecular identifiers of 12 random nucleotides labeled each cDNA. TCRdb reprocessed the 5' RACE reads with MiXCR, giving one entry per CDR3 protein. The sample lists 980,000 or so distinct CDR3 sequences, approximately 49% seen once, with around 15% in the top ten. A word on this clonotype: The antigen remains unidentified.

V was cut by 3 bases and J by 8 bases, with 13 bases left in between. Germline V CDR1 and CDR2: ENHRY, SYGVKD. The CDR3 has 13 residues. The authors isolated at least 6.5 million PBMCs per sample. The V and J genes are TRBV10-3 and TRBJ1-2; D possibly corresponds to TRBD1 (5 bases). This receptor was identified in a man aged 25 to 40 in good health. Sample: blood. The CDR3 is CAISEVGQGGYTF. For the CDR3, the DNA is TGTGCCATCAGTGAAGTAGGCCAGGGAGGCTACACCTTC.